A single sample is the source of the 31 T cell receptor beta chains below, sequenced in a study of CD8+CD57+ T cells in acquired aplastic anemia. For CDR3 and TCR beta VDJ profiling, genomic DNA was the template used. TCRdb re-called the reads with MiXCR, one entry per CDR3 protein. The repertoire holds about 470,000 distinct CDR3 sequences, with 25% to 40% as singletons. All patients picked for sequencing had shown, by flow cytometry, an expansion of CD8+CD57+ cells. The sample taken for sequencing was sorted CD4+, CD8+, or CD8+CD57+ T cells (not recorded which) from PBMCs. The receptors were sampled from a human donor with aplastic anemia.

The DNA of the CDR3 is TGTGCCAGCAGGGACAGGGCTAACACCTTC. It translates to CASRDRANTF. The chain has TRBV25-1 and TRBJ1-2; 8 bases fit TRBD1. CDR1 is MGHDK, CDR2 SYGVNS, per germline. This CDR3 comprises 10 residues. J lost 12 bases, V lost 6 bases, and 3 bases had no gene match.

This clonotype was counted many times. The chain joins TRBV2 to TRBJ1-5, with 7 bases matching TRBD1. The germline gives CDR1 SNHLY, CDR2 FYNNEI. The CDR3 extends over 13 amino acids. The J segment lost 6 bases and the V segment lost 9 bases, leaving 8 bases of the junction unmatched. Here the CDR3 reads CASTGAAGQPQHF. CDR3 DNA sequence: TGTGCCAGTACAGGGGCCGCAGGTCAGCCCCAGCATTTT.

This clonotype was recorded a few times. Possible read error: a much larger clone is one base away. This chain joins TRBV2 and TRBJ2-5; D gene ambiguous. The CDR3 length is 12 residues. Germline loops: CDR1 SNHLY, CDR2 FYNNEI. CDR3 amino acids: CASWEDQETQHF. CDR3 DNA sequence: TGTGCCAGTTGGGAAGATCAAGAGACCCAGCACTTC.

This chain joins TRBV12-3 or TRBV12-4 and TRBJ2-7; no definite D call. This CDR3 is built from 12 residues. V lost 6 bases and J 6 bases, leaving 12 bases between the germline ends. The CDR3 sequence is CASSFNTGEQYF. DNA of the CDR3: TGTGCCAGCAGCTTCAACACCGGCGAGCAGTACTTC.

This clonotype has a count of ten or more. The CDR3, as DNA: TGTGCCAGCAGCCCCGGACAGCCTTTTAACTATGGCTACACCTTC. Protein: CASSPGQPFNYGYTF. V gene TRBV7-9 combines with J gene TRBJ1-2, with a possible D match to TRBD1 (6 bases). The germline CDR1 and CDR2 sequences are SEHNR and FQNEAQ (reference sequence). The length of the CDR3 is 15 residues. Trimming cost V 5 bases and J 1 base, with 14 bases left between them.

The table lists this clonotype with many counts. This chain uses TRBV11-1 with TRBJ2-7; 9 nucleotides match TRBD2. The V gene end was trimmed by 5 bases and the J gene end by 3 bases; junction bases not matched to a gene: 14. The germline CDR1 and CDR2 sequences are SGHAT and FQDESV (reference sequence). This CDR3 contains 17 residues. DNA for the CDR3: TGTGCCAGCAGCCTCACAACCCTAGCGGGAACCCACTACGAGCAGTACTTC. Translation gives CASSLTTLAGTHYEQYF.

This clonotype was counted a few times. V gene TRBV5-1 combines with J gene TRBJ1-1; possibly TRBD1 for D (5 bases). Trimming shortened V by 0 bases and J by 2 bases, and 11 bases separated the two germline ends. The CDR3 runs to 15 residues. CDR1 and CDR2 from the germline V gene are SGHRS and YFSETQ. The CDR3: CASSLAFGGNTEAFF. The CDR3 DNA sequence: TGCGCCAGCAGCTTGGCGTTTGGGGGTAACACTGAAGCTTTCTTT.

This clonotype was counted between two and nine times. Since a much larger clone is just one base distant, this may be a read error. This sequence joins TRBV12-3 or TRBV12-4 and TRBJ1-2; no clear D gene. The CDR3 loop spans 13 amino acids. The CDR3 here is CAGSLSGDYGYTF. CDR3 DNA: TGTGCCGGCAGTTTAAGCGGGGACTATGGCTACACCTTC.

This clonotype has a count of ten or more. J is TRBJ1-2 and V is TRBV29-1; no clear D. Germline lookup yields CDR1 SQVTM and CDR2 ANQGSEA. The CDR3 length is 17 residues. Trimming stripped 4 bases from V and 3 bases from J, with 24 bases between. The CDR3 DNA is TGCAGCGTTGTTTCCCCGTTACTCCCAGTAACTCACTATGGCTACACCTTC. This translates into CSVVSPLLPVTHYGYTF.

Only a few counts were recorded for this clonotype. This rearrangement joins TRBV20-1 to TRBJ2-3, with D perhaps TRBD1 or TRBD2 (5 bases each). V lost 3 bases and J 0 bases, leaving 10 bases between the germline ends. Germline V CDR1 and CDR2: DFQATT, SNEGSKA (reference sequence). The CDR3 consists of 14 residues. The CDR3 spells CSASPGRSTDTQYF. CDR3 nucleotide sequence: TGCAGTGCTAGTCCGGGACGGAGCACAGATACGCAGTATTTT.

This clonotype was detected only a few times. Here the CDR3 reads CASSFVGMSNQPQHF. The CDR3 nucleotides read TGTGCCAGCAGTTTTGTAGGGATGAGCAATCAGCCCCAGCATTTT. The gene calls are TRBV6-5 and TRBJ1-5; D remains unclear. Germline V gene lookup returns CDR1 MNHEY and CDR2 SVGAGI. This CDR3 is built from 15 residues. The V and J ends lost 4 bases and 1 base respectively, with 11 bases between them.

This clonotype was observed at least ten times. This chain links TRBV19 with TRBJ1-1; 7 bases map to TRBD1. The ends lost 7 bases at V and 5 bases at J; junction bases unmatched: 7. The CDR3 has 13 residues. Germline assignment: CDR1 LNHDA and CDR2 SQIVND (reference sequence). The CDR3 nucleotides are TGTGCCAGTACTCCGACAGGGAAAACTGAAGCTTTCTTT. It is translated as CASTPTGKTEAFF.

This chain uses TRBV2 with TRBJ1-1; TRBD1 matches at 9 bases. Trimming took 6 bases from V and 1 from J; bases not matched to a gene: 9. This CDR3 has 16 amino acids. Germline lookup yields CDR1 SNHLY and CDR2 FYNNEI. The CDR3 DNA is TGTGCCAGCAGCCTCAGAACGACAGGGGGGAACACTGAAGCTTTCTTT. This encodes CASSLRTTGGNTEAFF. Looking up the rest from reference TRBV2 and TRBJ1-1 gives the full variable domain: EPEVTQTPSHQVTQMGQEVILRCVPISNHLYFYWYRQILGQKVEFLVSFYNNEISEKSEIFDDQFSVERPDGSNFTLKIRSTKLEDSAMYFCASSLRTTGGNTEAFFGQGTRLTVV.

The chain is built from TRBV7-2 and TRBJ1-2; unclear D gene. The V end lost 2 bases, the J end lost 6 bases, and 10 bases lay between the germline ends. Germline CDR1 SGHTA, CDR2 FQGNSA. The CDR3 runs 13 residues. The CDR3 protein is CASSLSGVDGYTF. For the CDR3, the DNA is TGTGCCAGCAGCTTAAGTGGGGTGGATGGCTACACCTTC.

The gene calls are TRBV30 and TRBJ1-2, with 10 bases matching TRBD1. V gave up 3 bases and J gave up 3 bases; unmatched junction bases: 7. Germline lookup yields CDR1 GTSNPN and CDR2 SVGIG (reference sequence). This CDR3 has 15 residues. The CDR3 is CAWRPSGQGDYGYTF. CDR3 coding DNA: TGTGCCTGGAGACCATCAGGACAGGGGGACTATGGCTACACCTTC.

Notes on this clonotype: This may arise from a read error, as a much more abundant clone is one base away. The chain is built from TRBV20-1 and TRBJ1-3; D gene uncertain. Germline values: CDR1 DFQATT, CDR2 SNEGSKA (reference sequence). Trimming removed 1 base at V and 6 bases at J, with 7 bases between. CDR3 length: 12 amino acids. CDR3 protein: CSARAELNTIYF. As DNA, the CDR3 is TGCAGTGCTAGAGCGGAATTAAACACCATATATTTT.

This clonotype showed up just a few times. V is TRBV2 and J is TRBJ2-7, with D perhaps given as TRBD1 or TRBD2 (5 bases each). CDR1 and CDR2 from the germline V gene are SNHLY and FYNNEI. V was pared by 6 bases and J by 3 bases, with 12 bases between. The CDR3 sequence is 13 residues long. The CDR3 sequence: CASRSGTNYEQYF. The CDR3 DNA reads TGTGCCAGCAGGTCCGGGACGAACTACGAGCAGTACTTC.

This rearrangement joins TRBV6-1 to TRBJ2-2; 12 bases agree with TRBD2. Per the germline V gene, CDR1 is MNHNS and CDR2 is SASEGT. The V and J ends lost 4 bases and 7 bases, in that order; junction bases with no gene match: 4. CDR3 length: 15 residues. This chain's CDR3 is CASSATSGGNGELFF. Written as DNA, the CDR3 is TGTGCCAGCAGTGCAACTAGCGGGGGGAACGGGGAGCTGTTTTTT.

Worth noting for this clonotype: At one boundary the junction diverges from the germline segment, which might be a read error. This chain connects TRBV7-3 to TRBJ1-2, with no clear D. Germline V gene sequence: CDR1 SGHTA, CDR2 FQGTGA. The CDR3 totals 15 residues. DNA of the CDR3: TGTACCAGCAGCCAAGATAGGCGGGGTCTCTATGGCTACACCTTC. Amino acids: CTSSQDRRGLYGYTF.

This sequence joins TRBV9 and TRBJ2-3, with TRBD2 identical over 7 bases. This CDR3 is 16 amino acids long. In germline, CDR1 is SGDLS, CDR2 YYNGEE. With V trimmed by 7 bases and J by 0 bases, 11 bases remained unmatched. Written as DNA, the CDR3 is TGTGCCAGCGGTCTAGCGGCCTCCACTAGCACAGATACGCAGTATTTT. This sequence encodes CASGLAASTSTDTQYF.

This clonotype was found many times. The genes are TRBV10-3 and TRBJ2-7, with no clear D. Between the trimmed V and J ends, which lost 5 bases and 7 bases, there was a span of 12 bases. This CDR3 is built from 12 residues. The germline gives CDR1 ENHRY, CDR2 SYGVKD. The CDR3 sequence: CAISPPFREQYF. The CDR3 coding sequence is TGTGCCATCAGTCCCCCCTTTCGGGAGCAGTACTTC.

The chain couples TRBV4-2 to TRBJ2-7, with unresolved D. CDR1 LGHNA and CDR2 YNFKEQ come from the germline V gene. Between the trimmed V and J ends, which lost 7 bases and 4 bases, there was a span of 11 bases. The CDR3 sequence is 12 residues long. The CDR3 nucleotides read TGTGCCAGCAACCTTACGTCTTACGAGCAGTACTTC. It codes for CASNLTSYEQYF.

The chain employs TRBV24-1 and TRBJ2-5; D unclear. This CDR3 comprises 16 residues. V dropped 2 bases and J dropped 8 bases, with 20 bases sitting between them. Germline V CDR1 and CDR2: KGHDR, SFDVKD. CDR3 nucleotides: TGTGCCACCAGTGATTCTAGATTGGGTACTTCGGAAACCCAGTACTTC. Protein product: CATSDSRLGTSETQYF.

The chain combines TRBV30 with TRBJ2-7; no definite D call. CDR1 GTSNPN and CDR2 SVGIG come from the germline V gene (reference sequence). CDR3 size: 12 residues. V was shortened by 0 bases and J by 3 bases, with 6 bases between the two germline ends. The CDR3 DNA reads TGTGCCTGGAGTGTTTCAGGCTACGAGCAGTACTTC. Amino acids: CAWSVSGYEQYF.

V and J are TRBV20-1 and TRBJ1-1; D uncertain. Looked up from germline, CDR1 is DFQATT and CDR2 is SNEGSKA (reference sequence). The CDR3 extends over 12 amino acids. V lost 4 bases and J 1 base, leaving 7 bases between the germline ends. The CDR3 DNA follows: TGCAGTGCTACCTTACAGAACACTGAAGCTTTCTTT. Its translation is CSATLQNTEAFF.

The CDR3 DNA is TGTGCCAGCAGTGAAGCTCTAACAGGCCCCTATGGCTACACCTTC. Amino acids: CASSEALTGPYGYTF. This chain links TRBV6-1 with TRBJ1-2, with D perhaps matching TRBD1 (5 bases). This CDR3 region has 15 residues. Trimming took 0 bases from V and 4 from J, leaving 12 bases between them. Germline V lookup: CDR1 MNHNS, CDR2 SASEGT.

The rearrangement joins TRBV2 to TRBJ2-7; 11 bases fit TRBD2. The CDR3 consists of 14 residues. The germline V gene has CDR1 SNHLY and CDR2 FYNNEI. The V gene end was trimmed by 6 bases and the J gene end by 4 bases; junction bases not matched to a gene: 5. The CDR3 region has the DNA TGTGCCAGCAGACTAGCGGGGGCAAAATACGAGCAGTACTTC. Protein: CASRLAGAKYEQYF.

This clonotype was counted between two and nine times. A much larger clone is a single base away; this may be a read error. The chain uses TRBV19 and TRBJ1-1; D is unclear. The CDR3 sequence is 13 residues long. The V gene's germline CDR1 is LNHDA and CDR2 SQIVND (reference sequence). The CDR3 nucleotides read TGTGCCAGTAGTCCTTCAGAGAACGCTGAAGCTTTCTTT. This sequence encodes CASSPSENAEAFF.

About this clonotype: A read error may be the cause here, since a much bigger clone is one base away. The CDR3 loop reads CASSDRTDGPLHF. CDR3 nucleotides: TGTGCCAGCAGTGACAGGACGGATGGACCCCTCCACTTT. V usage is TRBV5-8 and J usage is TRBJ1-6, with D tentatively TRBD1 (6 bases). Looked up from germline, CDR1 is SGHTS and CDR2 is YDEGEE. CDR3 length: 13 residues. V gave up 5 bases and J gave up 12 bases, with 15 bases separating them.

This clonotype showed up many times. The chain carries TRBV20-1 and TRBJ2-7; D possibly uses TRBD1 or TRBD2 (6 bases each). Deletions cut 4 bases from V and 2 bases from J, with 18 bases between. The CDR3 consists of 15 residues. Looked up from germline, CDR1 is DFQATT and CDR2 is SNEGSKA (reference sequence). The chain's CDR3 is CSATLPTGAAYEQYF. The CDR3 bases are TGCAGTGCTACACTGCCCACGGGGGCCGCCTACGAGCAGTACTTC.

There are many counts of this clonotype. CDR3 region: CAISGGRAGGSDTQYF. CDR3 in DNA: TGTGCCATCAGTGGGGGGCGAGCGGGAGGGTCGGATACGCAGTATTTT. The V call is TRBV10-3, the J call TRBJ2-3; TRBD2 agrees at 10 bases. This CDR3 has 16 residues. J was trimmed by 6 bases and V by 4 bases; bases with no gene match: 10. Germline CDR1 reads ENHRY; CDR2 reads SYGVKD.